This TCR beta chain was recovered during a study of blood T cell repertoires in COVID-19. The repertoire was sequenced with immunoSEQ multiplex PCR; TCRdb's copy has only in-frame clones and lacks some. The sample lists some 260,000 clones, nearly 90% occurring once. This CDR3 comprises 14 residues. The clonotype originates from a man between 18 and 29 years old with active or convalescent COVID-19. V usage is TRBV21-1 and J usage is TRBJ1-1. TRBV21-1 is listed as a pseudogene. Sequenced material: peripheral blood. The CDR3 spells CASSKAGGNTEAFF. DNA for the CDR3: TGTGCCAGCAGCAAAGCAGGCGGTAACACTGAAGCTTTCTTT.